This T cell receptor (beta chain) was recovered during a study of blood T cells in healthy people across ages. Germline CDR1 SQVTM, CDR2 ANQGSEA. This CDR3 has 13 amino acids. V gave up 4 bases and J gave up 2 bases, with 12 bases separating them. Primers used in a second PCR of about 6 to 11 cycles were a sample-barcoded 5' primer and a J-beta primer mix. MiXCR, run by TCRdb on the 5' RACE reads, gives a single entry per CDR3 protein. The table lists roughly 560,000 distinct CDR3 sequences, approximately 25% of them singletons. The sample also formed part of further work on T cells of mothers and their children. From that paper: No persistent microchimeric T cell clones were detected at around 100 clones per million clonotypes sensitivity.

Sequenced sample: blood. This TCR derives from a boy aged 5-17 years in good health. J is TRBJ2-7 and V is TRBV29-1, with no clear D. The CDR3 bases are TGCAGCGTTGCCCAGGTCCTAACCTACGAGCAGTACTTC. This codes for CSVAQVLTYEQYF.